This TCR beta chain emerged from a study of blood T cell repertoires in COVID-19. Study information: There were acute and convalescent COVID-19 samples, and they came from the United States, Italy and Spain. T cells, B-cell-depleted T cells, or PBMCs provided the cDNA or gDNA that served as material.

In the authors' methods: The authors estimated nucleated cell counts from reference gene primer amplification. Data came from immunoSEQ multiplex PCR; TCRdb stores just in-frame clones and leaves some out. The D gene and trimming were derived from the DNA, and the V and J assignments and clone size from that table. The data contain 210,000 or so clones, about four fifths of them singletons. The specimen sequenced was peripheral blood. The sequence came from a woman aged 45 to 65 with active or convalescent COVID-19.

This CDR3 is CASSGLLYEQYF. CDR3 in DNA: TGTGCCAGCAGTGGACTACTCTACGAGCAGTACTTC. The J gene is TRBJ2-7, the V gene TRBV28; tentatively, D is TRBD2 (6 bases). The CDR3 is 12 residues long. Germline lookup yields CDR1 MDHEN and CDR2 SYDVKM. Trimming took 5 bases from V and 3 from J, leaving 8 bases between them.